A single sample is the source of the 18 T cell receptor beta chains below, sequenced in a study of blood T cell repertoires in COVID-19. Produced via immunoSEQ multiplex PCR; TCRdb's table is partial and in-frame only. The sample has about 150,000 clones, approximately 88% seen once; the top ten hold roughly 2.9%. The source material was peripheral blood. The receptors come from a woman aged 55 to 70 with acute or convalescent COVID-19.

CDR3 DNA: TGTGCCAGCTCCCAGATGAGCGGCCTGGATCAGCCCCAGCATTTT. It is translated as CASSQMSGLDQPQHF. The chain joins TRBV18 to TRBJ1-5; no clear D gene. Germline V gene lookup returns CDR1 KGHSH and CDR2 LQKENI. The length of the CDR3 is 15 residues. Trimming removed 6 bases at V and 5 bases at J, with 17 bases between.

The sample holds a few counts of this clone. The rearrangement links TRBV4-2 to TRBJ2-7, with 7 bases fitting TRBD1. The V and J ends lost 0 bases and 0 bases, in that order; junction bases with no gene match: 5. The germline gives CDR1 LGHNA, CDR2 YNFKEQ. The CDR3 has 16 amino acids. This CDR3 is CASSQDTGTVSYEQYF. CDR3 DNA: TGTGCCAGCAGCCAAGATACGGGGACAGTCTCCTACGAGCAGTACTTC.

This chain connects TRBV6-5 to TRBJ1-2; 9 bases agree with TRBD1. With 5 bases clipped from V and 1 base from J, the junction kept 2 bases outside the gene matches. Germline-derived CDR1 and CDR2 are MNHEY and SVGAGI. The CDR3 totals 14 residues. CDR3 residues: CASSPGQGNYGYTF. In DNA form, the CDR3 reads TGTGCCAGCAGTCCGGGACAGGGTAACTATGGCTACACCTTC.

The CDR3 here is CASSHSGTATEAFF. In DNA, the CDR3 is TGTGCCAGCAGTCATTCCGGGACAGCCACTGAAGCTTTCTTT. The rearrangement links TRBV5-4 to TRBJ1-1, with 7 bases aligning to TRBD1. The V gene end was trimmed by 5 bases and the J gene end by 4 bases; junction bases not matched to a gene: 8. This CDR3 has 14 residues. Germline CDR1 reads SGHNT; CDR2 reads YYREEE (reference sequence).

This clone appeared once. The chain uses TRBV5-4 and TRBJ2-2; no firm D call. CDR3 length: 16 amino acids. Trimming left V 7 bases short and J 0 bases short, with 16 bases between. Germline CDR1 is SGHNT and CDR2 is YYREEE (reference sequence). CDR3 sequence reads: CASGTGGSTNTGELFF. The CDR3 coding sequence is TGTGCCAGCGGAACCGGCGGATCCACGAACACCGGGGAGCTGTTTTTT.

The V gene is TRBV6-5, the J gene TRBJ1-3; 9 nucleotides agree with TRBD1. V trimming: 10 bases; J trimming: 2 bases; junction bases outside the gene matches: 6. The CDR3 runs 14 residues. CDR1 and CDR2 (germline): MNHEY, SVGAGI. The CDR3 DNA reads TGTGCCACCCAACAGGGGGCTGCTGGAAACACCATATATTTT. It yields the protein CATQQGAAGNTIYF.

CDR3 coding DNA: TGTGCCAGCTCACCAAGAGGATCCGGGGAGCTGTTTTTT. As protein: CASSPRGSGELFF. The chain carries TRBV18 and TRBJ2-2; D gene unclear. The CDR3 consists of 13 residues. Germline CDR1 reads KGHSH; CDR2 reads LQKENI. V was cut by 2 bases and J by 6 bases, with 7 bases left in between.

For the CDR3, the DNA is TGTGCCAGCACCCCGGGTGGGTTGAATGAGCAGTTCTTC. Translating gives CASTPGGLNEQFF. The rearrangement links TRBV12-3 or TRBV12-4 to TRBJ2-1; D remains ambiguous. This CDR3 contains 13 residues. Trimming removed 7 bases from V and 7 bases from J, with 14 bases in between.

The chain has TRBV18 and TRBJ2-3; D is undetermined. The CDR3 is made up of 14 amino acids. V lost 0 bases, J lost 4 bases, and 8 bases lay in between. Germline CDR1 KGHSH, CDR2 LQKENI. The CDR3 DNA is TGTGCCAGCTCACCACCGGGCCGGCCAGATACGCAGTATTTT. This gives the protein CASSPPGRPDTQYF. The full variable domain, in which reference TRBV18 and TRBJ2-3 provide the parts outside the CDR3, is NAGVMQNPRHLVRRRGQEARLRCSPMKGHSHVYWYRQLPEEGLKFMVYLQKENIIDESGMPKERFSAEFPKEGPSILRIQQVVRGDSAAYFCASSPPGRPDTQYFGPGTRLTVL.

The gene calls are TRBV6-2 or TRBV6-3 and TRBJ1-2; 7 positions agree with TRBD1. After removal of 2 bases from V and 3 bases from J, the junction contained 3 bases not matched to a gene. From germline, CDR1 is MNHEY and CDR2 SVGEGT. There are 14 residues in the CDR3. As DNA, the CDR3 is TGTGCCAGCAGTTACGGAGGGGGCGACTATGGCTACACCTTC. Its protein product is CASSYGGGDYGYTF.

The chain uses TRBV18 and TRBJ1-5, with 10 bases fitting TRBD1. Germline V gene lookup returns CDR1 KGHSH and CDR2 LQKENI. CDR3 length: 15 residues. Trimming cost V 6 bases and J 4 bases; bases outside gene matches: 6. The CDR3 DNA reads as TGTGCCAGCTCGTGGGGACAGGGGTTTAATCAGCCCCAGCATTTT. Translation: CASSWGQGFNQPQHF. Using reference TRBV18 and TRBJ1-5 for the parts outside the CDR3, the full variable domain is NAGVMQNPRHLVRRRGQEARLRCSPMKGHSHVYWYRQLPEEGLKFMVYLQKENIIDESGMPKERFSAEFPKEGPSILRIQQVVRGDSAAYFCASSWGQGFNQPQHFGDGTRLSIL.

The J gene is TRBJ2-7, the V gene TRBV6-5, with TRBD2 as a possible D gene (6 bases). Germline V lookup: CDR1 MNHEY, CDR2 SVGAGI. The CDR3 consists of 14 residues. V was pared by 5 bases and J by 0 bases, with 11 bases between. The CDR3 protein is CASSPAGSSYEQYF. DNA for the CDR3: TGTGCCAGCAGTCCCGCCGGGAGCTCCTACGAGCAGTACTTC.

This chain uses TRBV7-2 with TRBJ2-2, with a possible D match to TRBD2 (5 bases). Germline V gives CDR1 SGHTA, CDR2 FQGNSA. With 6 bases removed from V and 7 bases from J, the gap between germline ends came to 18 bases. The CDR3 contains 15 residues. In nucleotides, the CDR3 is TGTGCCAGCAGATCCGGGATCCGGTTAAACGGGGAGCTGTTTTTT. Translating gives CASRSGIRLNGELFF. Filled out from reference TRBV7-2 and TRBJ2-2, the complete variable domain reads GAGVSQSPSNKVTEKGKDVELRCDPISGHTALYWYRQSLGQGLEFLIYFQGNSAPDKSGLPSDRFSAERTGGSVSTLTIQRTQQEDSAVYLCASRSGIRLNGELFFGEGSRLTVL.

The rearrangement joins TRBV4-3 to TRBJ1-2; TRBD1 agrees at 8 bases. This CDR3 has 14 amino acids. V lost 1 base and J lost 9; bases outside the gene matches: 7. Germline values: CDR1 LGHNA, CDR2 YSLEER. Here the CDR3 reads CASSQGQGATRYTF. For the CDR3, the DNA is TGCGCCAGCAGCCAAGGGCAGGGGGCTACTCGCTACACCTTC.

The gene calls are TRBV6-1 and TRBJ1-1, with unresolved D. The CDR3 is made up of 11 amino acids. Trimming cost V 2 bases and J 7 bases, with 5 bases left between them. Germline V gives CDR1 MNHNS, CDR2 SASEGT. For the CDR3, the DNA is TGTGCCAGCAGTGAACGGGGTGAAGCTTTCTTT. Translation: CASSERGEAFF.

The genes are TRBV7-9 and TRBJ1-6, with TRBD1 identical over 7 bases. The V and J ends lost 5 bases and 4 bases, in that order; junction bases with no gene match: 5. Germline-derived CDR1 and CDR2 are SEHNR and FQNEAQ (reference sequence). The CDR3 runs 15 residues. This CDR3 is CASSRDSLYNSPLHF. In DNA form, the CDR3 reads TGTGCCAGCAGCCGGGACAGCCTTTATAATTCACCCCTCCACTTT.

The DNA of the CDR3 is TGTGCCAGCAGTTCTTTGACAGGGGGGCTCTATGGCTACACCTTC. It codes for CASSSLTGGLYGYTF. This chain links TRBV28 with TRBJ1-2; 9 nucleotides match TRBD1. CDR1 is MDHEN, CDR2 SYDVKM, per germline. This CDR3 is 15 amino acids long. V gave up 4 bases and J gave up 4 bases; unmatched junction bases: 7.

This chain joins TRBV7-2 and TRBJ2-2; TRBD2 matches 8 bases. V gave up 6 bases and J gave up 0 bases; unmatched junction bases: 3. CDR1 is SGHTA, CDR2 FQGNSA, per germline. The CDR3 sequence is 15 residues long. In DNA, the CDR3 is TGTGCCAGCAGACCAGCGGGGGCGAACACCGGGGAGCTGTTTTTT. Translating it yields CASRPAGANTGELFF.